This T cell receptor beta chain was obtained from a study of blood T cell repertoires in COVID-19. Across the study: Researchers got acute and convalescent COVID-19 samples from the United States, Italy and Spain. The cDNA or gDNA used as material had been derived from T cells, B-cell-depleted T cells, or PBMCs.

Profiling relied on immunoSEQ multiplex PCR, and the TCRdb table lists in-frame clones only, not all of them. The data show some 70,000 clones, over 70% seen once. This CDR3 spans 13 amino acids. Germline values: CDR1 MDHEN, CDR2 SYDVKM. V shed 2 bases and J shed 7 bases, with 11 bases lying between them. J is TRBJ1-1 and V is TRBV28, with a weak D call TRBD1 (6 bases). Sequenced: peripheral blood. This receptor was obtained from a human donor in a cohort sampled during active COVID-19. The CDR3 bases are TGTGCCAGCAGTTTAGCTGGACAGATTGAAGCTTTCTTT. This codes for CASSLAGQIEAFF.